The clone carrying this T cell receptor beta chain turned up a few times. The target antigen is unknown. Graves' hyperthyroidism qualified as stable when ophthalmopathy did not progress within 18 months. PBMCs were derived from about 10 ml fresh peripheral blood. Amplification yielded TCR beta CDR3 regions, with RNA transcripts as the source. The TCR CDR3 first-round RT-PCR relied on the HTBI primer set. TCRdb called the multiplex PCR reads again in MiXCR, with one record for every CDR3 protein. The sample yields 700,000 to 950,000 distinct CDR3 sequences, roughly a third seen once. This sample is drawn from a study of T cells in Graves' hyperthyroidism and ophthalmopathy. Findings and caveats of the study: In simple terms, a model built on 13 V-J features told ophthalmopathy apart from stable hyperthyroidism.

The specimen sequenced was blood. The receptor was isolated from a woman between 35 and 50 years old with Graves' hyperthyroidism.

CDR3 nucleotide sequence: TGCGCCAGCAGCCAAGGTTTAGAGCCGACAGGCGTGCATGGCTACACCTTC. Residues: CASSQGLEPTGVHGYTF. J is TRBJ1-2 and V is TRBV4-3; TRBD1 might be the D (6 bases). This CDR3 contains 17 residues. Trimming left V 1 base short and J 6 bases short, with 21 bases between. CDR1 and CDR2 (germline): LGHNA, YSLEER.